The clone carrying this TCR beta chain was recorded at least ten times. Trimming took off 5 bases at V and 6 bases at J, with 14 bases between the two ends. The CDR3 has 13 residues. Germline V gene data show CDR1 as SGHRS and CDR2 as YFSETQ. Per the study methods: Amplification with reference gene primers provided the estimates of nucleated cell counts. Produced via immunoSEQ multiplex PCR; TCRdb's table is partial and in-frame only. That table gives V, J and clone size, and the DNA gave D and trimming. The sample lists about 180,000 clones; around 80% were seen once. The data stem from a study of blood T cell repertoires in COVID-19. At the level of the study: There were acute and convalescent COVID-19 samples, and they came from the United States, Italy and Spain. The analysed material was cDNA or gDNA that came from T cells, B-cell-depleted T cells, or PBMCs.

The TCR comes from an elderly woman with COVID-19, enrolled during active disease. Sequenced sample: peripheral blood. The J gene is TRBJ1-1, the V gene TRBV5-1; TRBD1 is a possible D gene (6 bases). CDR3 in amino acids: CASRFTGYAEAFF. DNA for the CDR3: TGCGCCAGCAGATTTACAGGGTACGCTGAAGCTTTCTTT. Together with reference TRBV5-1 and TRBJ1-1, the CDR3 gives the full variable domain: KAGVTQTPRYLIKTRGQQVTLSCSPISGHRSVSWYQQTPGQGLQFLFEYFSETQRNKGNFPGRFSGRQFSNSRSEMNVSTLELGDSALYLCASRFTGYAEAFFGQGTRLTVV.